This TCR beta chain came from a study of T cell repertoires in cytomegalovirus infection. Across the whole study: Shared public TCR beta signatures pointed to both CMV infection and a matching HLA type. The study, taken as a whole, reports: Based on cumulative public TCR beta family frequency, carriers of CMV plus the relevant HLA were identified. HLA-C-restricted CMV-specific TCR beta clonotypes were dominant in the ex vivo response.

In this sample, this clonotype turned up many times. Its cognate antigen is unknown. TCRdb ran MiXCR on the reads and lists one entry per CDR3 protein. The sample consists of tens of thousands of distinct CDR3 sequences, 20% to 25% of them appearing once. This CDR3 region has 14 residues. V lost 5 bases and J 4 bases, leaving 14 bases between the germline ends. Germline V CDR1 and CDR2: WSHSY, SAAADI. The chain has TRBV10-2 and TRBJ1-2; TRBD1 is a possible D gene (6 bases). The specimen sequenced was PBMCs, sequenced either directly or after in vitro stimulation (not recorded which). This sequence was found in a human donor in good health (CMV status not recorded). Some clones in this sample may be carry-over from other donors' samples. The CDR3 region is CASSLGAIGYGYTF. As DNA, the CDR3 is TGCGCCAGCAGTTTGGGGGCCATTGGCTATGGCTACACCTTC.